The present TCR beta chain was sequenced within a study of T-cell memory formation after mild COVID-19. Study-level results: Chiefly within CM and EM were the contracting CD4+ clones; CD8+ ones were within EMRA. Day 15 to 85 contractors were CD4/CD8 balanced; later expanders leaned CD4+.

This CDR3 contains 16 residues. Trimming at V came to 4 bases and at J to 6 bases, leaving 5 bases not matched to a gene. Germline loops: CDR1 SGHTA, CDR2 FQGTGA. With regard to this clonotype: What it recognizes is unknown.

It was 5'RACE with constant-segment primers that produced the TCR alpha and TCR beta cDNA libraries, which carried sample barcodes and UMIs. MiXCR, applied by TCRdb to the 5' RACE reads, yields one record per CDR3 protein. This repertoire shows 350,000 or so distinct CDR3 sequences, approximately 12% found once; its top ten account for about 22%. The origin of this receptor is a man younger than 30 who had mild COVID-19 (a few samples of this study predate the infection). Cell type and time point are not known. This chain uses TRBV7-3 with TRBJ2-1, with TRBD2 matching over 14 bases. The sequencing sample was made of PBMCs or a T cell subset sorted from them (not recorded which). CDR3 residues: CASSSTSGGAGNEQFF. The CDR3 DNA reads TGTGCCAGCAGCTCGACTAGCGGGGGGGCTGGCAATGAGCAGTTCTTC.